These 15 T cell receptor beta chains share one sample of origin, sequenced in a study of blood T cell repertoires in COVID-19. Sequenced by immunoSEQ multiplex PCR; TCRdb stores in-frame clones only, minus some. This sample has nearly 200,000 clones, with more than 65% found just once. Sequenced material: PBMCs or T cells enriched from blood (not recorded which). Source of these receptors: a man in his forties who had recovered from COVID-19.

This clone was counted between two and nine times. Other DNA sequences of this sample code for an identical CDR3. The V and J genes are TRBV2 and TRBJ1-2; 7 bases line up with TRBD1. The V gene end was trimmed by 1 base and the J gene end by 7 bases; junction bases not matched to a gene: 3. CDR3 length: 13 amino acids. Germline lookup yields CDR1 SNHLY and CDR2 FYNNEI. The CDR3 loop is CASSEGQGGGYTF. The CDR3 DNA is TGTGCCAGCAGTGAAGGGCAGGGGGGTGGCTACACCTTC.

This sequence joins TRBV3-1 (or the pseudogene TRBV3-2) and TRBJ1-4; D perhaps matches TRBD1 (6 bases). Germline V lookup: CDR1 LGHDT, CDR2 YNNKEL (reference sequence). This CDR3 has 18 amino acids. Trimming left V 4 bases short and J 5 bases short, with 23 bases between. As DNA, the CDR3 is TGTGCCAGCAGCCCGATGGGGGGGAACCGGCAGGGGAATGAAAAACTGTTTTTT. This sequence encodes CASSPMGGNRQGNEKLFF.

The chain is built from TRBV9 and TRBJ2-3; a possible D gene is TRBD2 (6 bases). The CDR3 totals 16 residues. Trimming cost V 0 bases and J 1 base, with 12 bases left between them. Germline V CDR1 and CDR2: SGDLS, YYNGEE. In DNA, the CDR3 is TGTGCCAGCAGCGTAGCTGCGGGGCTAGGCACAGATACGCAGTATTTT. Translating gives CASSVAAGLGTDTQYF.

The CDR3 DNA reads as TGTGCCAGCAGTTACGAAGGGGCGACCTATAATTCACCCCTCCACTTT. This translates into CASSYEGATYNSPLHF. This chain joins TRBV6-5 and TRBJ1-6; D perhaps matches TRBD1 (5 bases). Germline CDR1 and CDR2: MNHEY and SVGAGI. Trimming removed 2 bases at V and 2 bases at J, with 10 bases between. The CDR3 is made up of 16 amino acids.

The DNA for the CDR3 is TGTGCCAGCAGCTTAGCGGAGAATCAGCCCCAGCATTTT. Translating it yields CASSLAENQPQHF. This rearrangement joins TRBV7-9 to TRBJ1-5; D unresolved. From germline, CDR1 is SEHNR and CDR2 FQNEAQ (reference sequence). The CDR3 consists of 13 residues. V was clipped by 0 bases and J by 4 bases, with 4 bases between them.

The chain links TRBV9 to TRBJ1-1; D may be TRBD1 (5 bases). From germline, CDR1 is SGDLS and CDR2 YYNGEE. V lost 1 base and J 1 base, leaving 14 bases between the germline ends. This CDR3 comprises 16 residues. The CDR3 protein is CASSVTVGQGNTEAFF. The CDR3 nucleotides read TGTGCCAGCAGCGTAACCGTAGGGCAGGGGAACACTGAAGCTTTCTTT.

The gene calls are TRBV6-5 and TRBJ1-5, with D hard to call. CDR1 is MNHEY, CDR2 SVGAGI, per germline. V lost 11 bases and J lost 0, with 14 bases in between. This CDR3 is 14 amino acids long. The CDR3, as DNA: TGTGCCTCCTGGGCACTTAATAGCAATCAGCCCCAGCATTTT. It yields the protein CASWALNSNQPQHF.

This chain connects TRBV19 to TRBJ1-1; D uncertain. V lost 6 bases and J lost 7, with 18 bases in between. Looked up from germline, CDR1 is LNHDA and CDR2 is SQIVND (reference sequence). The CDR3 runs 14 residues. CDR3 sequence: CASSNDAVALEAFF. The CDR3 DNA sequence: TGTGCCAGTAGCAACGACGCCGTAGCTCTTGAAGCTTTCTTT.

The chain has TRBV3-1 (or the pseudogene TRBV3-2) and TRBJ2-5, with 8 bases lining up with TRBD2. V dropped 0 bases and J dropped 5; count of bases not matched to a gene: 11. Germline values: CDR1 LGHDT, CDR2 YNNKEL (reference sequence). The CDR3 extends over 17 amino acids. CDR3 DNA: TGTGCCAGCAGCCAAGATCCCGGGTTAGCGGGGAGTGAGACCCAGTACTTC. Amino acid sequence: CASSQDPGLAGSETQYF.

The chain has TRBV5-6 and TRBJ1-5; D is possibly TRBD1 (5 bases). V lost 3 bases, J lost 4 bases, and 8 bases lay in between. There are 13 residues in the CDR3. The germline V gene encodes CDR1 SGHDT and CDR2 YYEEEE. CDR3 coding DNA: TGTGCCAGCAGCTCCGGGGGGAATCAGCCCCAGCATTTT. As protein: CASSSGGNQPQHF.

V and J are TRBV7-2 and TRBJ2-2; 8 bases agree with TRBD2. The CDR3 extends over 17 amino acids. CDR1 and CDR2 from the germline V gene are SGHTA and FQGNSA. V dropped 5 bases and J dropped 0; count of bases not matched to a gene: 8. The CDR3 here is CASSRRGGYANTGELFF. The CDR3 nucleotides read TGTGCCAGCAGCCGCCGGGGGGGGTACGCGAACACCGGGGAGCTGTTTTTT.

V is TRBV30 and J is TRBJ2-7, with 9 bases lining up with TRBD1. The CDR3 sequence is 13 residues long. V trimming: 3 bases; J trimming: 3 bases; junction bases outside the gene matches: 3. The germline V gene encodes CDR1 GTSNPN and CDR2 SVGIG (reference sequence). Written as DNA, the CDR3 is TGTGCCTGGAGAAGGGACAGGGACTACGAGCAGTACTTC. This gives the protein CAWRRDRDYEQYF.

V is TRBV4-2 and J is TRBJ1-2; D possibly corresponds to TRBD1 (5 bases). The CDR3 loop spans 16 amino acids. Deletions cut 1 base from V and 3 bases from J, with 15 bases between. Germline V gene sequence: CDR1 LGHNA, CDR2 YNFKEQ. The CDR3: CASSQVGHKQDYGYTF. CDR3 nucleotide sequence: TGTGCCAGCAGCCAAGTGGGGCACAAACAGGACTATGGCTACACCTTC.

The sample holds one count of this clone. CDR3: CASRGTGDMNTEAFF. In nucleotides, the CDR3 is TGCGCCAGCCGGGGGACAGGAGACATGAACACTGAAGCTTTCTTT. The chain couples TRBV5-1 to TRBJ1-1; the match to TRBD1 covers 8 bases. Germline CDR1 SGHRS, CDR2 YFSETQ. The CDR3 totals 15 residues. The ends lost 7 bases at V and 0 bases at J; junction bases unmatched: 8.

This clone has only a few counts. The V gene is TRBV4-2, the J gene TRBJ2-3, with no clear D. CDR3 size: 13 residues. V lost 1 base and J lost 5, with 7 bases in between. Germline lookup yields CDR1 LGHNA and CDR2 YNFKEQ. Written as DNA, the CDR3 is TGTGCCAGCAGCCAAGCCAGAAAAGATACGCAGTATTTT. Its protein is CASSQARKDTQYF.